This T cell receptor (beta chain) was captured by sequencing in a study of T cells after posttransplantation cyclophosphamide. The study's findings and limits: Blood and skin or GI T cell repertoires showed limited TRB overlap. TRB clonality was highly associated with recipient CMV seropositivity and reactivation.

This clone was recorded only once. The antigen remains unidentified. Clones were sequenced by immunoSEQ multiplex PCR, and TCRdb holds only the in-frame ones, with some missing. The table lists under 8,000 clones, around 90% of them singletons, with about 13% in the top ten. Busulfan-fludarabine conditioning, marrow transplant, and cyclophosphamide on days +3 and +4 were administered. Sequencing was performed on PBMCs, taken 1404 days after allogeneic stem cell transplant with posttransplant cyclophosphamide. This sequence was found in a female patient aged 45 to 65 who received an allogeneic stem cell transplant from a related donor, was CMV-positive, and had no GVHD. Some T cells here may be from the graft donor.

The CDR3 protein is CAISESDRTPFEAFF. Written as DNA, the CDR3 is TGTGCCATCAGTGAGTCAGACAGGACACCTTTTGAAGCTTTCTTT. The chain couples TRBV10-3 to TRBJ1-1, with a weak D call TRBD1 (6 bases). The CDR3 is 15 residues long. V gave up 0 bases and J gave up 7 bases, with 15 bases separating them. From germline, CDR1 is ENHRY and CDR2 SYGVKD.